This TCR beta chain was sequenced in a study of shared clonotypes between healthy human individuals. Study-level information: The study used three CD4 naive, three CD4 memory, two CD8 naive and one CD8 memory plate per donor.

V lost 5 bases and J 2 bases, leaving 14 bases between the germline ends. The CDR3 spans 14 residues. Per the germline V gene, CDR1 is SGHRS and CDR2 is YFSETQ. A remark on this clone: Antigen unknown.

The authors divided CD4+ cells into CD45RA+ naive and CD45RA-negative memory subsets. Study-level points and caveats: Estimated richness was generally greater in naive than memory subsets. Blood was the only sampled material, and tissue repertoires likely differ.

Method: immunoSEQ multiplex PCR; TCRdb's copy keeps in-frame clones and lacks some. The profile shows a few million clones, approximately 96% of them singletons. The gene calls are TRBV5-1 and TRBJ2-7; D may be TRBD1 (6 bases). Sequenced sample: naive CD4+ T cells sorted from blood. Sample subset: CD45RA+ positively selected. The TCR originated in a man younger than 30 in good health. The CDR3 reads CASSRRDNTYEQYF. In DNA form, the CDR3 reads TGCGCCAGCAGTCGTAGGGACAACACCTACGAGCAGTACTTC.